This section outlines one T cell receptor (beta chain) sequence together with its context. TCRdb's table, derived via immunoSEQ multiplex PCR, lists solely in-frame clones and lacks some. The profile shows 70,000 to 95,000 clones, roughly 93% of them singletons. V lost 4 bases and J 3 bases, leaving 15 bases between the germline ends. This CDR3 comprises 15 residues. Germline V gene lookup returns CDR1 SGDLS and CDR2 YYNGEE. This record comes from a study of control samples from healthy donors and cancer patients. The specimen was PBMCs. The origin of this receptor is a woman aged 40 to 50 with lung cancer. This rearrangement joins TRBV9 to TRBJ2-3; D is perhaps TRBD2 (6 bases). CDR3 protein: CASSPGTSGTDTQYF. The CDR3 DNA is TGTGCCAGCAGCCCGGGGACGAGCGGGACAGATACGCAGTATTTT.